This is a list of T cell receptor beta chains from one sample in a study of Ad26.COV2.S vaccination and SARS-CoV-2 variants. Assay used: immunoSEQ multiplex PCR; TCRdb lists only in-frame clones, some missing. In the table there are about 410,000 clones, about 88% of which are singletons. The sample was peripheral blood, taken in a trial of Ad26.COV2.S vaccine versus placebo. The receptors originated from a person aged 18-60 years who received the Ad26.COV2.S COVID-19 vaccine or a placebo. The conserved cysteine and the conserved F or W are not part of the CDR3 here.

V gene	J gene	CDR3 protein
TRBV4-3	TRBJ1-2	ASSQVDREANYGYT
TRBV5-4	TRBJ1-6	ASSLETEVALH
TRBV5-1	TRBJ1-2	ASSLFLYFGYT
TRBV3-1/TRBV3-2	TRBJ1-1	ASSLQDTEAF
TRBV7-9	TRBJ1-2	ASSFWGANYGYT
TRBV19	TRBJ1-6	ASSIEWAEYNSPLH
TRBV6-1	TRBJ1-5	ASSEAGGIGNQPQH
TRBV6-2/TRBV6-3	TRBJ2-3	ASSPRRTQY
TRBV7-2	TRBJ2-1	ASSRTSGVDYNEQF
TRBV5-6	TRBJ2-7	ASSLGALQSAEQY
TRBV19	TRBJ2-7	ASKSRAPYEQY
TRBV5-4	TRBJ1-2	ASSENEGYGYT